One and the same sample provided the 11 T cell receptor beta chains below, sequenced in a study of shared clonotypes between healthy human individuals. It was CD45RO-negative cells, positively selected for CCR7, that made up naive CD8 cells, with terminally differentiated effector memory CD45RA+ cells excluded. TCRdb's table, derived via immunoSEQ multiplex PCR, lists solely in-frame clones and lacks some. The top ten clones hold around 1% of a sample with roughly 2,000,000 clones, roughly 95% of them seen once. Sequenced input: naive CD8+ T cells sorted from blood. The receptors were sampled from a man aged 18 to 35 in good health.

J is TRBJ1-2 and V is TRBV27; D unresolved. The V gene's germline CDR1 is MNHEY and CDR2 SMNVEV (reference sequence). The CDR3 runs to 13 residues. V was cut by 2 bases and J by 8 bases, with 12 bases left in between. The chain's CDR3 is CASSLSPGLGYTF. CDR3 coding DNA: TGTGCCAGCAGTTTAAGTCCCGGGCTGGGCTACACCTTC.

The chain recombines TRBV6-1 with TRBJ2-7, with TRBD2 identical over 7 bases. The CDR3 consists of 16 residues. CDR1 is MNHNS, CDR2 SASEGT, per germline. Trimming cost V 4 bases and J 1 base; bases outside gene matches: 10. The CDR3 reads CASSAPGTITSYEQYF. The CDR3 DNA reads TGTGCCAGCAGTGCCCCTGGGACTATCACTTCCTACGAGCAGTACTTC.

The chain is built from TRBV29-1 and TRBJ2-5; TRBD2 might be the D (6 bases). CDR1 and CDR2 from the germline V gene are SQVTM and ANQGSEA. This CDR3 is built from 17 residues. Trimming took 4 bases from V and 5 from J, leaving 26 bases between them. The CDR3: CSVAPNAGPPRKETQYF. The CDR3 region has the DNA TGCAGCGTTGCCCCCAACGCGGGGCCCCCAAGGAAGGAGACCCAGTACTTC.

V usage is TRBV27 and J usage is TRBJ2-3; 7 bases line up with TRBD1. Germline CDR1 and CDR2: MNHEY and SMNVEV (reference sequence). V gave up 6 bases and J gave up 2 bases; unmatched junction bases: 11. This CDR3 comprises 16 residues. As DNA, the CDR3 is TGTGCCAGCAGGGCGGAAAGTAGGGGGCTCACAGATACGCAGTATTTT. Its translation is CASRAESRGLTDTQYF.

The rearrangement links TRBV4-1 to TRBJ1-4; no reliable D call. This CDR3 has 14 residues. V was shortened by 4 bases and J by 1 base, with 7 bases between the two germline ends. Germline V gives CDR1 MGHRA, CDR2 YSYEKL. The CDR3: CASSLKLTNEKLFF. CDR3 nucleotides: TGCGCCAGCAGCCTAAAACTAACTAATGAAAAACTGTTTTTT.

The chain is built from TRBV27 and TRBJ2-1; TRBD1 matches at 11 bases. After removal of 10 bases from V and 0 bases from J, the junction contained 11 bases not matched to a gene. This CDR3 comprises 17 residues. The germline gives CDR1 MNHEY, CDR2 SMNVEV (reference sequence). The CDR3 nucleotides are TGTGCCACCACGGGACAGGGGGGACCGAGCTCCTACAATGAGCAGTTCTTC. This translates into CATTGQGGPSSYNEQFF.

In DNA, the CDR3 is TGCGCCAGCAGCTGGGACAGGGCCACAGATACGCAGTATTTT. It yields the protein CASSWDRATDTQYF. The chain has TRBV5-1 and TRBJ2-3; 9 nucleotides align to TRBD1. CDR3 length: 14 amino acids. CDR1 SGHRS and CDR2 YFSETQ come from the germline V gene. With 3 bases clipped from V and 2 bases from J, the junction kept 1 base outside the gene matches.

The rearrangement uses TRBV28 and TRBJ2-3; TRBD2 aligns across 8 bases. V lost 6 bases and J lost 5; bases outside the gene matches: 13. This CDR3 has 16 residues. Germline V lookup: CDR1 MDHEN, CDR2 SYDVKM. In DNA form, the CDR3 reads TGTGCCAGCAGACACCATCCGGGACTAGGGGAAGATACGCAGTATTTT. Translation: CASRHHPGLGEDTQYF.

This chain connects TRBV6-5 to TRBJ1-2; D might be TRBD1 (5 bases). Per the germline V gene, CDR1 is MNHEY and CDR2 is SVGAGI. V lost 0 bases and J 5 bases, leaving 16 bases between the germline ends. The CDR3 has 16 residues. CDR3 in DNA: TGTGCCAGCAGTTACTCGTTCGACAGCCTTCTTTATGGCTACACCTTC. It yields the protein CASSYSFDSLLYGYTF.

This chain joins TRBV5-4 and TRBJ2-3, with 9 positions matching TRBD1. The V and J ends lost 0 bases and 6 bases, in that order; junction bases with no gene match: 2. CDR1 SGHNT and CDR2 YYREEE come from the germline V gene (reference sequence). The CDR3 has 14 residues. For the CDR3, the DNA is TGTGCCAGCAGCTTGGGGACAGGGGCGGATACGCAGTATTTT. This gives the protein CASSLGTGADTQYF.

This rearrangement joins TRBV4-3 to TRBJ2-7, with 10 bases that match TRBD2. The germline V gene encodes CDR1 LGHNA and CDR2 YSLEER. Germline trimming cut 1 base from V and 6 bases from J; bases unmatched to any gene: 15. The CDR3 sequence is 18 residues long. CDR3 nucleotide sequence: TGCGCCAGCAGCCAAGGGCAGGGTGAACTAGCGGGGTTAAGCGAGCAGTACTTC. It yields the protein CASSQGQGELAGLSEQYF.